This paragraph reports one TCR beta chain. Its antigen remains undetermined. Per-base qualities were not stored, and no clone one base away is much larger. This sample was taken from a study of blood T cells in healthy people across ages (dated by TCRdb to the mid-2010s). For the wider study: In model experiments, template switching captured about one uniquely barcoded TCR beta cDNA molecule for every two T cells. Age-related changes in TCR beta repertoire diversity were measured in the study by deep sequencing normalized with unique cDNA molecular identifiers. Donors were grouped into four age groups: young (average 16 years), middle-aged (around 39), aged (62) and long-lived (around 82). Using the same blood draw, the study looked at two additional independent replicas of 1 million unique cDNA reads for two donors, one aged 18 to 30 and the other aged 80 or older.

Receptor amplification or capture employed 5' RACE. The instrument was an Illumina HiSeq 2500. A second PCR of roughly 6 to 12 cycles was run with a J-beta primer mix and a sample-barcoded 5' primer. Each TCR beta cDNA molecule received a unique molecular identifier from a template-switch 5' adaptor carrying 12 random nucleotides. Each sample yielded at least 3 million CDR3-containing paired-end reads. All of the RNA was converted into first-strand cDNA using the Mint cDNA synthesis kit, with a TRBC-specific oligonucleotide serving as the primer. After uracil-DNA glycosylase treatment, a first 18-cycle PCR used universal primers M1SS and BC2_uni_R on all cDNA. On the study's bioinformatics: Each sample was normalized by randomly selecting 1 million high-quality reads, each carrying a distinct molecular identifier. Instead of being binned into consensus sequences, reads with shared molecular identifiers were discarded. CDR3 identification, clonotype clustering and error correction used MiTCR with a Q25 quality threshold and the strictest error-elimination algorithm. Lower-bound total TCR beta diversity was estimated with a nonparametric unseen species model using Euler transformation. The public reads were reanalyzed by TCRdb: fastp trimming at Q25, MiXCR alignment, in-frame beta chains only. CDR3 protein duplicates are merged, each entry listing the most common genes and DNA. These V and J calls originate from TCRdb's pipeline instead of the authors' own analysis. This sample holds some 760,000 distinct CDR3 sequences; roughly 25% were observed only once. The ten largest clones capture just under 9.5% of the sample.

Donors were 35 to 40 systemically healthy Caucasian individuals from Russia aged roughly 6 to 95 years. About 10 milliliters of peripheral blood were collected from each donor into EDTA-treated Vacutainer tubes. PBMCs were isolated by Ficoll-Paque density-gradient centrifugation, with at least 7 million obtained per sample. Trizol reagent was used to extract total RNA from PBMCs, with at least 6 micrograms per sample. For every donor, an aliquot of PBMCs went through flow cytometry to measure the percentages of naive CD45RAhigh/CD27high T cells. What the study reported, not specific to this receptor: A strong correlation was found between observed TCR beta diversity and the percentage of naive T cells measured by flow cytometry. The CMV infection status of donors was not known, potentially confounding age-related changes in expanded clonotypes. Estimates of total diversity from one million sequenced T cells were regarded as lower bounds and underestimates. Compared with the aged group, the long-lived group had more naive CD4+ T cells, fewer expanded clones and increased TCR diversity, suggesting age selection. As age increased, observed TCR beta diversity per million T cells dropped in a roughly linear way, and a significant reduction was already evident by age about 40. Conclusive comparison of naive and antigen-experienced compartments was prevented by the profiling of bulk unsorted PBMCs.

The same data also went into a second study, on T cells of mothers and their children. That second publication adds: Donors were nine systemically healthy Caucasian individuals: three mothers and their six children. cDNA synthesis consumed the entire amount of extracted RNA, loaded at roughly 1.5 ug RNA in each 15 ul reaction. In the second PCR, the M1S primer added sample barcodes and 2-4 random nucleotides. Over 8 million TCR beta CDR3 reads were obtained for each mother, and around 2.7 million reads were obtained for each child. TCR recombination output is similarly shaped by thymic selection in related and unrelated pairs, with a minor effect exerted by inherited differences. Normalized repertoire overlap in related mother-child pairs was always slightly higher than in unrelated mother-child pairs, but the difference was never significant. Persistent microchimeric T cell clones were not detected, at a sensitivity of around 100 clones per million clonotypes. In the study, deep NGS was used to compare the TCR beta repertoires of mothers and children, and features distinguishing related mother-child pairs from unrelated individuals were sought. Mothers averaged roughly 40 +/- 4 years of age and children averaged about 10 +/- 4 years. After adapters were ligated using NEBNext reagents, the libraries underwent 100+100 nt paired-end sequencing on an Illumina HiSeq 2000. To avoid cross-contamination, the mother libraries and the child libraries were prepared a month apart and sequenced in separate runs. For each donor, somewhere between 500,000 and 2,000,000 distinct TCR beta clonotypes were identified. Naive TCR beta clonotypes were estimated from low-frequency clonotypes matched to each donor's FACS-determined naive share, without sorting.

This receptor was taken from a boy younger than 18 in good health. Sequenced input: blood.

The sequenced DNA is TGTGCCAGCAGCTCCCGGGACAGGGTGCCCGGGGAGCTGTTTTTT. This encodes CASSSRDRVPGELFF. The rearrangement combines TRBV13 with TRBJ2-2; a stretch of 9 junction bases matches TRBD1. The CDR3 sequence holds 15 residues, the cysteine and phenylalanine included. Only CDR3 DNA remains: 45 bases, in frame from the first base. At the junction V is shortened by 4 bases and J by 6 bases; bases outside the gene matches: 6. From a lookup of the germline V gene (reference sequence), CDR1 and CDR2 are PRHDT and FYEKMQ. Where the CDR3 stops, the reference TRBV13 and TRBJ2-2 genes take over; the full variable domain is AAGVIQSPRHLIKEKRETATLKCYPIPRHDTVYWYQQGPGQDPQFLISFYEKMQSDKGSIPDRFSAQQFSDYHSELNMSSLELGDSALYFCASSSRDRVPGELFFGEGSRLTVL.